Listed here are 30 T cell receptor beta chains from one sample, sequenced in a study of OX40 agonist ivuxolimab in advanced cancers. Repertoires were generated with immunoSEQ multiplex PCR, while TCRdb's copy carries only in-frame clones and drops some. This sample yields several thousand clones, of which around 90% are seen a single time; less than 5.5% belongs to the top ten. The material sequenced was CD4+ or CD8+ T cells sorted from blood, taken in a trial of the OX40 agonist ivuxolimab. Receptors originate from an adult with an advanced solid tumor such as melanoma, head and neck, liver or kidney cancer.

This clone was detected only once. The V gene is TRBV2, the J gene TRBJ2-1; perhaps D is TRBD1 or TRBD2 (5 bases each). This CDR3 has 14 amino acids. With 8 bases removed from V and 5 bases from J, the gap between germline ends came to 16 bases. Germline CDR1 and CDR2: SNHLY and FYNNEI. The CDR3 DNA is TGTGCCAGCCTCCGGGACCTCGACCACAATGAGCAGTTCTTC. It yields the protein CASLRDLDHNEQFF.

The chain couples TRBV18 to TRBJ2-1, with D possibly TRBD1 on 6 matching bases. Germline CDR1 reads KGHSH; CDR2 reads LQKENI. This CDR3 is built from 16 residues. Trimming stripped 3 bases from V and 0 bases from J, with 12 bases between. The chain's CDR3 is CASSPMGQSSYNEQFF. In DNA form, the CDR3 reads TGTGCCAGCTCACCCATGGGACAAAGCTCCTACAATGAGCAGTTCTTC.

The chain has TRBV5-6 and TRBJ1-2; D is ambiguous. CDR3 size: 16 residues. Deletions cut 0 bases from V and 4 bases from J, with 16 bases between. Germline CDR1 SGHDT, CDR2 YYEEEE. CDR3 in amino acids: CASSLGGQDPFYGYTF. The DNA for the CDR3 is TGTGCCAGCAGCTTGGGAGGGCAGGACCCTTTCTATGGCTACACCTTC.

The rearrangement uses TRBV9 and TRBJ1-1; D is possibly TRBD1 (6 bases). Between the trimmed V and J ends, which lost 4 bases and 7 bases, there was a span of 14 bases. Looked up from germline, CDR1 is SGDLS and CDR2 is YYNGEE. This CDR3 comprises 13 residues. This CDR3 is CASSSGGSFEAFF. DNA for the CDR3: TGTGCCAGCAGCTCGGGGGGCAGCTTTGAAGCTTTCTTT.

This CDR3 is CASSVGSSILNEQFF. The CDR3 DNA reads TGTGCCAGCAGCGTAGGGAGTAGCATCCTCAATGAGCAGTTCTTC. The chain employs TRBV9 and TRBJ2-1, with unresolved D. Germline CDR1 is SGDLS and CDR2 is YYNGEE. Deletions cut 0 bases from V and 6 bases from J, with 13 bases between. This CDR3 contains 15 residues.

This clone was seen once. J is TRBJ2-7 and V is TRBV5-1, with 11 nucleotides matching TRBD1. The CDR3 contains 14 residues. The germline V gene encodes CDR1 SGHRS and CDR2 YFSETQ. Trimming at V came to 4 bases and at J to 7 bases, leaving 7 bases not matched to a gene. CDR3 nucleotides: TGCGCCAGCAGCATTGGGACAGGGGGAAGGGAGCAGTACGTC. Protein sequence: CASSIGTGGREQYV.

The J gene is TRBJ2-3, the V gene TRBV19; TRBD2 aligns across 10 bases. The trim removed 3 bases at V and 0 bases at J, leaving 0 bases unmatched. This CDR3 is built from 15 residues. The V gene's germline CDR1 is LNHDA and CDR2 SQIVND (reference sequence). Here the CDR3 DNA reads TGTGCCAGTAGTATGACTAGCGGGAGCACAGATACGCAGTATTTT. Amino acids: CASSMTSGSTDTQYF. Combining the CDR3 with reference TRBV19 and TRBJ2-3 gives the whole variable domain DGGITQSPKYLFRKEGQNVTLSCEQNLNHDAMYWYRQDPGQGLRLIYYSQIVNDFQKGDIAEGYSVSREKKESFPLTVTSAQKNPTAFYLCASSMTSGSTDTQYFGPGTRLTVL.

The chain carries TRBV18 and TRBJ1-2; D gene uncertain. The CDR3 runs to 15 residues. In germline, CDR1 is KGHSH, CDR2 LQKENI. V was pared by 6 bases and J by 5 bases, with 19 bases between. The CDR3 DNA follows: TGTGCCAGCTCCCCTTTCGGGGTGGATAGATATGGCTACACCTTC. This gives the protein CASSPFGVDRYGYTF. Full variable domain (outside the CDR3, taken from reference TRBV18 and TRBJ1-2): NAGVMQNPRHLVRRRGQEARLRCSPMKGHSHVYWYRQLPEEGLKFMVYLQKENIIDESGMPKERFSAEFPKEGPSILRIQQVVRGDSAAYFCASSPFGVDRYGYTFGSGTRLTVV.

The chain couples TRBV5-1 to TRBJ1-2; D perhaps matches TRBD1 (6 bases). This CDR3 is 15 amino acids long. V was pared by 3 bases and J by 0 bases, with 12 bases between. Germline V lookup: CDR1 SGHRS, CDR2 YFSETQ. The CDR3 here is CASSSGVLANYGYTF. CDR3 sequence (DNA): TGCGCCAGCAGCTCAGGGGTCCTAGCTAACTATGGCTACACCTTC.

The gene calls are TRBV20-1 and TRBJ1-4; D ambiguous. CDR3 length: 11 amino acids. V gave up 7 bases and J gave up 6 bases, with 9 bases separating them. Germline V CDR1 and CDR2: DFQATT, SNEGSKA (reference sequence). The CDR3 here is CSGGNYEKLFF. CDR3 DNA sequence: TGCAGTGGAGGGAATTATGAAAAACTGTTTTTT.

This chain uses TRBV7-9 with TRBJ2-1; D remains unclear. Germline V gives CDR1 SEHNR, CDR2 FQNEAQ (reference sequence). The CDR3 contains 12 residues. The V gene lost 1 base and the J gene lost 8 bases, with 6 bases spanning the gap. The CDR3 sequence: CASSLEIDEQFF. Here the CDR3 DNA reads TGTGCCAGCAGCTTAGAGATCGATGAGCAGTTCTTC.

CDR3 residues: CASSPPGRAANEQFF. Written as DNA, the CDR3 is TGTGCCAGCTCACCACCCGGGAGGGCCGCCAATGAGCAGTTCTTC. This sequence joins TRBV18 and TRBJ2-1, with 8 nucleotides matching TRBD2. The CDR3 is 15 residues long. Germline V gene data show CDR1 as KGHSH and CDR2 as LQKENI. V trimming: 0 bases; J trimming: 6 bases; junction bases outside the gene matches: 4.

In its sample, this clone was seen a few times. The chain carries TRBV13 and TRBJ2-3; D gene ambiguous. Trimming pared 7 bases from V and 0 bases from J, leaving 14 bases between. This CDR3 is built from 15 residues. Germline V lookup: CDR1 PRHDT, CDR2 FYEKMQ (reference sequence). The DNA for the CDR3 is TGTGCCAGCAACGAACGACTTCTTAGCACAGATACGCAGTATTTT. Amino acids: CASNERLLSTDTQYF.

The V call is TRBV2, the J call TRBJ2-1, with D perhaps matching TRBD1 or TRBD2 (5 bases each). V lost 0 bases and J lost 15, with 15 bases in between. The CDR3 is 13 residues long. Germline-derived CDR1 and CDR2 are SNHLY and FYNNEI. CDR3 residues: CASSEAPRGEAFF. The CDR3 nucleotides are TGTGCCAGCAGTGAAGCCCCTAGAGGGGAAGCGTTCTTC. The full variable domain, completed using reference TRBV2 and TRBJ2-1, is EPEVTQTPSHQVTQMGQEVILRCVPISNHLYFYWYRQILGQKVEFLVSFYNNEISEKSEIFDDQFSVERPDGSNFTLKIRSTKLEDSAMYFCASSEAPRGEAFFGPGTRLTVL.

This clone was recorded once. V is TRBV7-6 and J is TRBJ2-3; TRBD2 agrees at 7 bases. Germline loops: CDR1 SGHVS, CDR2 FNYEAQ. CDR3 length equals 15 residues. V was clipped by 1 base and J by 4 bases; unmatched bases: 5. The chain's CDR3 is CASSLGAGTSDTQYF. CDR3 in DNA: TGTGCCAGCAGCTTAGGAGCGGGAACTTCAGATACGCAGTATTTT.

The chain is built from TRBV7-8 and TRBJ2-1; TRBD1 might be the D (7 bases). Trimming left V 7 bases short and J 6 bases short, with 34 bases between. The germline CDR1 and CDR2 sequences are SGHVS and FQNEAQ. CDR3 length: 20 residues. CDR3 protein: CASTKGAGGSLGAGGNEQFF. The CDR3 region has the DNA TGTGCCAGCACCAAGGGGGCCGGAGGGTCCTTGGGCGCAGGAGGCAATGAGCAGTTCTTC.

V gene TRBV18 combines with J gene TRBJ2-1, with D perhaps TRBD1 (5 bases). V was trimmed by 3 bases and J by 4 bases, leaving 13 bases between them. The CDR3 totals 15 residues. Germline assignment: CDR1 KGHSH and CDR2 LQKENI. This CDR3 reads CASSPRTSKYNEQFF. CDR3 DNA sequence: TGTGCCAGCTCACCCCGGACAAGCAAATACAATGAGCAGTTCTTC.

This sequence joins TRBV6-1 and TRBJ2-3; D possibly corresponds to TRBD1 (5 bases). The ends were cut back, 2 bases at V and 0 bases at J, with 12 bases in the middle. The CDR3 contains 16 residues. Per the germline V gene, CDR1 is MNHNS and CDR2 is SASEGT. The CDR3 spells CASSETGGASTDTQYF. The DNA of the CDR3 is TGTGCCAGCAGTGAAACAGGCGGTGCTAGCACAGATACGCAGTATTTT.

V gene TRBV14 combines with J gene TRBJ1-2; D ambiguous. Trimming cost V 0 bases and J 9 bases, with 11 bases left between them. The germline V gene has CDR1 SGHDN and CDR2 FVKESK. This CDR3 is built from 13 residues. The CDR3 is CASSQEELSSYTF. The DNA of the CDR3 is TGTGCCAGCAGCCAAGAGGAACTGAGTAGCTACACCTTC.

The rearrangement joins TRBV4-1 to TRBJ1-4; tentatively, D is TRBD1 (5 bases). Looked up from germline, CDR1 is MGHRA and CDR2 is YSYEKL. The CDR3 runs 14 residues. Trimming left V 5 bases short and J 7 bases short, with 14 bases between. CDR3 residues: CASSETGRSEKLFF. Here the CDR3 DNA reads TGCGCCAGCAGCGAGACGGGACGCAGTGAAAAACTGTTTTTT.

J is TRBJ1-4 and V is TRBV25-1; TRBD1 might be the D (6 bases). V lost 4 bases and J 8 bases, leaving 11 bases between the germline ends. Germline V gene data show CDR1 as MGHDK and CDR2 as SYGVNS. This CDR3 region has 13 residues. For the CDR3, the DNA is TGTGCCAGCAGTGCACAGGGAGGAGAAAAACTGTTTTTT. Translating it yields CASSAQGGEKLFF.

The CDR3 region is CASIVGVSSDTQYF. The CDR3 coding sequence is TGTGCCAGCATCGTGGGTGTTTCGTCAGATACGCAGTATTTT. The chain combines TRBV11-2 with TRBJ2-3; D not resolved. The germline V and J ends were trimmed by 7 bases and 4 bases, with 15 bases remaining between them. Germline CDR1 SGHAT, CDR2 FQNNGV. The CDR3 length is 14 residues.

This clone was seen just once. V is TRBV4-2 and J is TRBJ1-2; D is unclear. The germline V gene encodes CDR1 LGHNA and CDR2 YNFKEQ. The V end lost 0 bases, the J end lost 4 bases, and 15 bases lay between the germline ends. The CDR3 covers 16 residues. The CDR3 region has the DNA TGTGCCAGCAGCCAAGATGGGTCCCTGACCCGCTATGGCTACACCTTC. This translates into CASSQDGSLTRYGYTF.

The genes are TRBV9 and TRBJ2-7; 8 bases are shared with TRBD2. The CDR3 contains 14 residues. Germline lookup yields CDR1 SGDLS and CDR2 YYNGEE. Trimming cost V 1 base and J 4 bases; bases outside gene matches: 4. CDR3 DNA sequence: TGTGCCAGCAGCGTATCCAGCGGGAGATACGAGCAGTACTTC. Its translation is CASSVSSGRYEQYF.

This sequence joins TRBV5-1 and TRBJ2-7, with 7 bases that match TRBD1. The germline V gene encodes CDR1 SGHRS and CDR2 YFSETQ. The length of the CDR3 is 13 residues. Trimming at V came to 5 bases and at J to 3 bases, leaving 5 bases not matched to a gene. The CDR3: CASSPTGDYEQYF. The CDR3 DNA is TGCGCCAGCAGTCCCACAGGGGACTACGAGCAGTACTTC. The full variable domain, in which reference TRBV5-1 and TRBJ2-7 provide the parts outside the CDR3, is KAGVTQTPRYLIKTRGQQVTLSCSPISGHRSVSWYQQTPGQGLQFLFEYFSETQRNKGNFPGRFSGRQFSNSRSEMNVSTLELGDSALYLCASSPTGDYEQYFGPGTRLTVT.

This chain uses TRBV11-2 with TRBJ2-7, with TRBD2 identical over 8 bases. CDR1 is SGHAT, CDR2 FQNNGV, per germline. V was pared by 3 bases and J by 4 bases, with 8 bases of the junction left unmatched. CDR3 size: 15 residues. This CDR3 is CASSFSDGGVYEQYF. In nucleotides, the CDR3 is TGTGCCAGCAGCTTCTCGGACGGGGGGGTGTACGAGCAGTACTTC.

The V and J genes are TRBV10-1 and TRBJ2-1; D call uncertain. The V end lost 2 bases, the J end lost 10 bases, and 9 bases lay between the germline ends. The CDR3 extends over 12 amino acids. Per germline, CDR1 WNHNN and CDR2 SYGVQD (reference sequence). The CDR3, as DNA: TGCGCCAGCAGTGAGCCAGCGAAAGAGCAGTTCTTC. Translation gives CASSEPAKEQFF.

The V call is TRBV10-3, the J call TRBJ1-1; possibly TRBD1 for D (5 bases). Germline V gene data show CDR1 as ENHRY and CDR2 as SYGVKD. The ends were cut back, 4 bases at V and 5 bases at J, with 23 bases in the middle. CDR3 length: 17 amino acids. The CDR3 here is CAISGMAGGGSITEAFF. As DNA, the CDR3 is TGTGCCATCAGTGGGATGGCGGGCGGGGGTAGCATAACTGAAGCTTTCTTT.

The V gene is TRBV2, the J gene TRBJ2-1; TRBD2 matches at 8 bases. Per the germline V gene, CDR1 is SNHLY and CDR2 is FYNNEI. The CDR3 runs 15 residues. Trimming removed 7 bases from V and 6 bases from J; junction bases left unmatched: 11. CDR3 protein: CASKLGLVLANEQFF. As DNA, the CDR3 is TGTGCCAGCAAGCTGGGACTAGTTTTGGCCAATGAGCAGTTCTTC.

This rearrangement joins TRBV5-1 to TRBJ1-1; tentative D call: TRBD1 (6 bases). The CDR3 runs 14 residues. Germline V gene sequence: CDR1 SGHRS, CDR2 YFSETQ. V was shortened by 3 bases and J by 0 bases, with 9 bases between the two germline ends. CDR3 sequence reads: CASSWDNMNTEAFF. CDR3 DNA sequence: TGCGCCAGCAGCTGGGACAACATGAACACTGAAGCTTTCTTT.